The 30 T cell receptor beta chains below were found in one sample sequenced in a study of molecular identifiers for immune sequencing clone quantification. TCRdb redid the calling of the PCR reads with MiXCR, one entry per CDR3 protein. There are hundreds of thousands of distinct CDR3 sequences in the sample; 25% occur only once, and around 0.78% lies in the top ten. Sequenced sample: naive CD8+ T cells from blood, with Jurkat cell RNA spiked in. Subset denoted: FACS-sorted CD8+CD4-CCR7+CD45RA+ naive T cells. The receptors shown here come from a human donor in good health. Some libraries in this study had Jurkat cell RNA spiked in.

Comments on this clonotype: One end of the junction does not line up with germline, which may come from a read error. The J gene is TRBJ1-5, the V gene TRBV24-1; D is uncertain. This CDR3 has 17 amino acids. The V gene's germline CDR1 is KGHDR and CDR2 SFDVKD. CDR3 coding DNA: TGTGCCACCGGTGATTTCTCACAGATCTCGGTCAATCAGCCCCAGCATTTT. Amino acids: CATGDFSQISVNQPQHF.

This clonotype was counted only a few times. The chain uses TRBV30 and TRBJ2-1; no reliable D call. The CDR3 covers 8 residues. Trimming removed 5 bases at V and 15 bases at J, with 8 bases between. CDR1 is GTSNPN and CDR2 is SVGIG in the germline V gene (reference sequence). CDR3 protein: CAWYKGFF. The CDR3 region has the DNA TGTGCCTGGTATAAGGGGTTCTTC.

Turning to this clonotype: One end of the junction varies from germline; a read error may be responsible. The chain employs TRBV19 and TRBJ2-2; weak D call: TRBD1 (6 bases). Germline V gene sequence: CDR1 LNHDA, CDR2 SQIVND (reference sequence). The CDR3 has 15 amino acids. CDR3 nucleotide sequence: TGTGCCAGTATTGACGCGACAGGATACACCGGGGAGCTGGTTTTT. This gives the protein CASIDATGYTGELVF.

A few counts support this clonotype. The V gene is TRBV11-3, the J gene TRBJ1-1, with 7 positions matching TRBD1. V was clipped by 8 bases and J by 5 bases; unmatched bases: 17. This CDR3 contains 16 residues. Germline CDR1 is SGHNT and CDR2 is YENEEA. The chain's CDR3 is CASRWGQSKAETEAFF. CDR3 DNA sequence: TGTGCCAGCCGCTGGGGACAGTCAAAGGCAGAGACTGAAGCTTTCTTT.

Concerning this clonotype itself: A read error may be the cause here, since a much bigger clone is one base away. This chain joins TRBV7-6 and TRBJ1-5; D perhaps matches TRBD1 (6 bases). This CDR3 comprises 14 residues. The germline gives CDR1 SGHVS, CDR2 FNYEAQ. The CDR3 sequence is CASSLYSGAEPRHF. The CDR3 DNA sequence: TGTGCCAGCAGCTTATATTCGGGGGCTGAGCCCCGGCATTTT.

Remarks on this clonotype: A much bigger clone sits one base away, suggesting this may be a read error. This rearrangement joins TRBV7-9 to TRBJ2-7; no clear D gene. Between the trimmed V and J ends, which lost 5 bases and 5 bases, there was a span of 13 bases. The CDR3 has 13 residues. Germline CDR1 is SEHNR and CDR2 is FQNEAQ (reference sequence). The CDR3 is CASSLGATDEQYF. The DNA for the CDR3 is TGTGCCAGCAGCCTCGGCGCTACGGACGAGCAGTACTTC.

In this sample, this clonotype turned up many times. This rearrangement joins TRBV6-5 to TRBJ2-7, with TRBD2 as a possible D gene (6 bases). The V gene lost 7 bases and the J gene lost 2 bases, with 18 bases spanning the gap. Germline CDR1 reads MNHEY; CDR2 reads SVGAGI. The CDR3 runs 15 residues. CDR3 loop: CASTPDQGLTYEQYF. CDR3 sequence (DNA): TGTGCCAGCACCCCCGACCAGGGACTTACCTACGAGCAGTACTTC.

About this clonotype: The junction departs from the called germline gene at one end, perhaps through a read error. This chain connects TRBV5-3 to TRBJ1-1, with TRBD1 as a possible D gene (5 bases). TRBV5-3 is an ORF; its function is uncertain. The CDR3 contains 13 residues. This CDR3 is CASSLAREAEAFF. CDR3 DNA sequence: TGTGCCAGCAGCTTGGCCAGGGAGGCTGAAGCTTTCTTT.

This clonotype was recorded once. This may stem from a read error, because a much larger clone lies one nucleotide away. The conserved phenylalanine or tryptophan is not found at the CDR3 terminus, so this likely reflects a read error. The V and J genes are TRBV7-9 and TRBJ2-7; 11 bases map to TRBD2. Germline V lookup: CDR1 SEHNR, CDR2 FQNEAQ (reference sequence). The CDR3 totals 14 residues. Losses at the gene ends were 3 bases for V and 6 bases for J; bases not matched to a gene: 4. The CDR3 here is CASSFIAGGREQYS. The CDR3 region has the DNA TGTGCCAGCAGCTTTATAGCGGGGGGGCGCGAGCAGTACTCC.

The chain has TRBV6-1 and TRBJ1-6, with 8 bases fitting TRBD1. CDR1 and CDR2 (germline): MNHNS, SASEGT. There are 16 residues in the CDR3. Germline trimming cut 10 bases from V and 0 bases from J; bases unmatched to any gene: 8. The CDR3 DNA sequence: TGTGCCAACAGGGGACAGGCGTTCTCCTATAATTCACCCCTCCACTTT. Its translation: CANRGQAFSYNSPLHF.

This clonotype was found a few times. This sequence joins TRBV6-5 and TRBJ2-3; D gene unclear. V gave up 7 bases and J gave up 8 bases, with 19 bases separating them. The CDR3 extends over 14 amino acids. Germline-derived CDR1 and CDR2 are MNHEY and SVGAGI. The CDR3 region is CASTLGSGPGTQYF. The CDR3 bases are TGTGCCAGCACCCTAGGCAGTGGCCCGGGTACGCAGTATTTT.

This clonotype has just a few counts. J is TRBJ2-2 and V is TRBV20-1; D gene uncertain. Germline V gene lookup returns CDR1 DFQATT and CDR2 SNEGSKA (reference sequence). CDR3 length equals 13 residues. Trimming took off 1 base at V and 2 bases at J, with 5 bases between the two ends. CDR3 coding DNA: TGCAGTGCTAGAGGCTATAACACCGGGGAGCTGTTTTTT. This sequence encodes CSARGYNTGELFF.

The table lists this clonotype with a few counts. The rearrangement uses TRBV10-3 and TRBJ2-7; 10 bases map to TRBD2. This CDR3 comprises 18 residues. Germline V gene lookup returns CDR1 ENHRY and CDR2 SYGVKD. The junction had 14 bases not matched to a gene; V was cut back by 0 bases and J by 6 bases. CDR3 region: CAISESLAGVSPISEQYF. The CDR3 DNA follows: TGTGCCATCAGTGAGTCCCTAGCGGGAGTGAGTCCTATTTCCGAGCAGTACTTC.

This chain connects TRBV28 to TRBJ1-4; D call uncertain. CDR3 size: 12 residues. Looked up from germline, CDR1 is MDHEN and CDR2 is SYDVKM. V was trimmed by 5 bases and J by 14 bases, leaving 15 bases between them. Here the CDR3 reads CASSSAPGNLFF. In DNA, the CDR3 is TGTGCCAGCAGTAGCGCCCCTGGAAACCTGTTTTTT.

The chain links TRBV9 to TRBJ2-2; TRBD1 aligns across 12 bases. The CDR3 is 19 amino acids. Germline CDR1 SGDLS, CDR2 YYNGEE. Losses at the gene ends were 0 bases for V and 5 bases for J; bases not matched to a gene: 11. In nucleotides, the CDR3 is TGTGCCAGCAGCGTAGCTTGGGGACAGGGGGCGTCGGGGACCGGGGAGCTGTTTTTT. Translated: CASSVAWGQGASGTGELFF. Variable domain in full (rest from reference TRBV9 and TRBJ2-2): DSGVTQTPKHLITATGQRVTLRCSPRSGDLSVYWYQQSLDQGLQFLIQYYNGEERAKGNILERFSAQQFPDLHSELNLSSLELGDSALYFCASSVAWGQGASGTGELFFGEGSRLTVL.

As concerns this clonotype: This may be a read error: a much more frequent sequence differs by one nucleotide. The genes are TRBV12-3 or TRBV12-4 and TRBJ2-4; D not certain. The length of the CDR3 is 15 residues. The CDR3 DNA reads TGTGCCAGCAGTCCACCGGGCCTGGGCAAAGACATTCAGTACTTC. Translation: CASSPPGLGKDIQYF.

This clonotype showed up many times. The chain employs TRBV7-9 and TRBJ1-1, with D perhaps TRBD1 (6 bases). The length of the CDR3 is 14 residues. CDR1 SEHNR and CDR2 FQNEAQ come from the germline V gene (reference sequence). V lost 4 bases and J lost 2, with 11 bases in between. The CDR3 DNA reads TGTGCCAGCAGCTCGACAGGATCAAACACTGAAGCTTTCTTT. Translated, it gives CASSSTGSNTEAFF. The full variable domain, completed using reference TRBV7-9 and TRBJ1-1, is DTGVSQNPRHKITKRGQNVTFRCDPISEHNRLYWYRQTLGQGPEFLTYFQNEAQLEKSRLLSDRFSAERPKGSFSTLEIQRTEQGDSAMYLCASSSTGSNTEAFFGQGTRLTVV.

The rearrangement uses TRBV7-9 and TRBJ2-2, with TRBD2 identical over 11 bases. Trimming cost V 5 bases and J 5 bases; bases outside gene matches: 7. Germline values: CDR1 SEHNR, CDR2 FQNEAQ (reference sequence). The CDR3 has 16 residues. CDR3 residues: CASSTRTSGPTGELFF. CDR3 in DNA: TGTGCCAGCAGCACGAGGACTAGCGGGCCGACCGGGGAGCTGTTTTTT.

The chain links TRBV6-5 to TRBJ2-1; no clear D gene. The CDR3 contains 11 residues. Per the germline V gene, CDR1 is MNHEY and CDR2 is SVGAGI. V was pared by 11 bases and J by 7 bases, with 12 bases between. The CDR3 loop reads CASGKWNEQFF. The DNA for the CDR3 is TGTGCCTCCGGAAAATGGAATGAGCAGTTCTTC.

At least ten counts were recorded for this clonotype. The rearrangement links TRBV12-3 or TRBV12-4 to TRBJ2-2; weak D call: TRBD2 (5 bases). V was cut by 6 bases and J by 3 bases, with 8 bases left in between. The CDR3 runs to 13 residues. The CDR3 bases are TGTGCCAGCAGGGGAGCAGACACCGGGGAGCTGTTTTTT. This codes for CASRGADTGELFF.

The rearrangement joins TRBV7-6 to TRBJ2-1; D is perhaps TRBD1 or TRBD2 (7 bases each). V was pared by 2 bases and J by 8 bases, with 16 bases between. CDR3 length: 15 residues. The V gene's germline CDR1 is SGHVS and CDR2 FNYEAQ. The CDR3 sequence is CASSLMPGGVDEQFF. CDR3 nucleotides: TGTGCCAGCAGCTTAATGCCAGGGGGGGTTGATGAGCAGTTCTTC.

This clonotype has only one observation. With a much larger clone just one base away, this may be a read error. This sequence joins TRBV29-1 and TRBJ2-7, with TRBD2 identical over 7 bases. This CDR3 contains 13 residues. Germline-derived CDR1 and CDR2 are SQVTM and ANQGSEA. The chain's CDR3 is CNVEGGGSYEQYF. CDR3 sequence (DNA): TGCAACGTTGAAGGCGGGGGTTCCTACGAGCAGTACTTC.

This clonotype occurred a few times. The chain recombines TRBV7-9 with TRBJ2-5, with D possibly matching TRBD2 (5 bases). This CDR3 region has 16 residues. The V gene's germline CDR1 is SEHNR and CDR2 FQNEAQ (reference sequence). The CDR3 spells CAARTPGGLNQETQYF. CDR3 nucleotides: TGTGCTGCAAGGACTCCTGGAGGATTAAACCAAGAGACCCAGTACTTC.

This chain links TRBV20-1 with TRBJ1-6; 7 nucleotides agree with TRBD1. The CDR3 sequence is 18 residues long. The J segment lost 0 bases and the V segment lost 2 bases, leaving 10 bases of the junction unmatched. Germline CDR1 reads DFQATT; CDR2 reads SNEGSKA (reference sequence). CDR3 amino acids: CSARRVGTVSSYNSPLHF. The DNA of the CDR3 is TGCAGTGCTAGAAGGGTTGGGACAGTTAGCTCCTATAATTCACCCCTCCACTTT.

This chain uses TRBV10-3 with TRBJ2-1, with TRBD2 as a possible D gene (6 bases). Germline assignment: CDR1 ENHRY and CDR2 SYGVKD. The germline V and J ends were trimmed by 7 bases and 6 bases, with 10 bases remaining between them. This CDR3 spans 12 amino acids. The CDR3 is CAIKARGNEQFF. The DNA for the CDR3 is TGTGCCATCAAGGCGCGGGGCAATGAGCAGTTCTTC.

The rearrangement joins TRBV7-9 to TRBJ2-1, with D perhaps TRBD2 (5 bases). The CDR3 spans 18 residues. Germline loops: CDR1 SEHNR, CDR2 FQNEAQ (reference sequence). Trimming took off 1 base at V and 0 bases at J, with 16 bases between the two ends. CDR3 nucleotide sequence: TGTGCCAGCAGCTTAGAAGAGGTTCCTGGGAGCTCCTACAATGAGCAGTTCTTC. This encodes CASSLEEVPGSSYNEQFF.

Note on this clonotype: A clone one base away is much larger, so this may be a read error. The genes are TRBV19 and TRBJ2-2, with D perhaps matching TRBD1 or TRBD2 (5 bases each). V lost 7 bases and J lost 3, with 15 bases in between. Germline CDR1 and CDR2: LNHDA and SQIVND (reference sequence). The CDR3 is 15 amino acids. The chain's CDR3 is CASTLAGTDTGELFF. The CDR3 region has the DNA TGTGCCAGTACCCTGGCAGGGACGGACACCGGGGAGCTGTTTTTT.

This clonotype was picked up many times. This sequence joins TRBV24-1 and TRBJ1-5; D gene ambiguous. CDR3 length: 14 amino acids. Trimming cost V 5 bases and J 0 bases, with 7 bases left between them. From germline, CDR1 is KGHDR and CDR2 SFDVKD. The CDR3 loop is CATSARASNQPQHF. DNA of the CDR3: TGTGCCACCAGTGCCCGGGCTAGCAATCAGCCCCAGCATTTT.

J is TRBJ2-7 and V is TRBV2; D is undetermined. The CDR3 length is 11 residues. Per the germline V gene, CDR1 is SNHLY and CDR2 is FYNNEI. Deletions cut 10 bases from V and 3 bases from J, with 10 bases between. The CDR3 reads CATLLLYEQYF. CDR3 coding DNA: TGTGCCACCCTACTTCTCTACGAGCAGTACTTC.

This clonotype has more than one count but fewer than ten. The V gene is TRBV27, the J gene TRBJ1-5, with 7 bases matching TRBD1. Germline V CDR1 and CDR2: MNHEY, SMNVEV (reference sequence). Trimming took 6 bases from V and 6 from J; bases not matched to a gene: 8. This CDR3 has 14 amino acids. DNA for the CDR3: TGTGCCAGCAGCCAAAGGGGGCTGGGTCAGCCCCAGCATTTT. Amino acid sequence: CASSQRGLGQPQHF.